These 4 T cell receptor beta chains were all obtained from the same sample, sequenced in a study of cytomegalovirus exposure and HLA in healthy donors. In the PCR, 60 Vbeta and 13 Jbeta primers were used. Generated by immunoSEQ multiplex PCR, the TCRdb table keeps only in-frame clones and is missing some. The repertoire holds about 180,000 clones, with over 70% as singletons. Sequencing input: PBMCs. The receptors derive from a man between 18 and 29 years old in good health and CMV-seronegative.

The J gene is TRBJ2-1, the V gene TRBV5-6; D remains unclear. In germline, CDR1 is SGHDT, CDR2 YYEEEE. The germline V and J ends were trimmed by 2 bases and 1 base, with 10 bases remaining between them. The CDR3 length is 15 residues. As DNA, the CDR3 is TGTGCCAGCAGCTTATTGGCCCTTTCCTACAATGAGCAGTTCTTC. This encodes CASSLLALSYNEQFF.

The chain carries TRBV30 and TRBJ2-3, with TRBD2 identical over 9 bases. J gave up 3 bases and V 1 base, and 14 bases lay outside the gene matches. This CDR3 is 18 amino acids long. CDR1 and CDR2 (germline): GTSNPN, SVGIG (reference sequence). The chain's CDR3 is CAWSGLLGWREGTDTQYF. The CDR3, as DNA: TGTGCCTGGAGTGGACTCCTGGGATGGCGGGAGGGGACAGATACGCAGTATTTT. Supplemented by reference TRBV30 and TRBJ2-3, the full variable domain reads SQTIHQWPATLVQPVGSPLSLECTVEGTSNPNLYWYRQAAGRGLQLLFYSVGIGQISSEVPQNLSASRPQDRQFILSSKKLLLSDSGFYLCAWSGLLGWREGTDTQYFGPGTRLTVL.

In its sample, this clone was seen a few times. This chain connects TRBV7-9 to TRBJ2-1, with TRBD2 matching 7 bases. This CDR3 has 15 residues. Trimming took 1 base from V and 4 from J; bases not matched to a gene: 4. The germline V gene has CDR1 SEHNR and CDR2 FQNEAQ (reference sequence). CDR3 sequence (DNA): TGTGCCAGCAGCTTAGGGGGGACTAAATACAATGAGCAGTTCTTC. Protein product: CASSLGGTKYNEQFF.

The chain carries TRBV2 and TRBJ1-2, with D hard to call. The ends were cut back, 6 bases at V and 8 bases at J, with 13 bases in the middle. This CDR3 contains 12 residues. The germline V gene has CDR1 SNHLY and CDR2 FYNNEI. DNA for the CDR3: TGTGCCAGCAGCTCTCGGATGGGCGGCTACACCTTC. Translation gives CASSSRMGGYTF.